This T cell receptor (beta chain) was captured in a study of blood T cell repertoires in COVID-19. For the study at large: Specimens from acute and convalescent COVID-19 originated in the United States, Italy and Spain. T cells, B-cell-depleted T cells, or PBMCs provided the cDNA or gDNA that served as material.

This CDR3 is built from 14 residues. Trimming shortened V by 1 base and J by 4 bases, and 7 bases separated the two germline ends. Germline V gene sequence: CDR1 LNHNV, CDR2 YYDKDF (reference sequence). Under the authors' procedure: Cell counts per sample came from amplifying reference gene primers. Using immunoSEQ multiplex PCR, the repertoire was profiled, and TCRdb retains in-frame clones only, with some absent. V, J and clone size derive from that table, while D and trimming were established from the DNA sequence. Of 140,000 to 150,000 clones listed, 75% to 90% are singletons. The receptor comes from a man in his fifties who had recovered from COVID-19. This chain connects TRBV15 to TRBJ1-4, with D unclear. The sample taken for sequencing was peripheral blood. In nucleotides, the CDR3 is TGTGCCACCAGCAGAGGAGAGCTTAATGAAAAACTGTTTTTT. Amino acid sequence: CATSRGELNEKLFF.